This T cell receptor beta chain appears in the sequencing data of a study of blood T cell repertoires in COVID-19. Across the whole study: COVID-19 samples collected from the United States, Italy and Spain covered acute and convalescent phases.

The CDR3 contains 13 residues. J gave up 4 bases and V 6 bases, and 1 base lay outside the gene matches. Germline V gene data show CDR1 as SNHLY and CDR2 as FYNNEI. Sequencing was performed with immunoSEQ multiplex PCR; in TCRdb, only in-frame clones are kept and a portion is missing. This sample has about 210,000 clones, with about four fifths found just once. Cohort placement rested on clinical history that participants reported themselves. A PCR-confirmed or clinician-diagnosed COVID-19 case had contacted exposed participants within 2 weeks of entry. The specimen sequenced was PBMCs or T cells enriched from blood (not recorded which). The origin of this receptor is a woman in her twenties or thirties who had been exposed to COVID-19. V and J are TRBV2 and TRBJ2-5; 11 bases agree with TRBD1. CDR3 protein: CASRGQGGETQYF. The CDR3 DNA sequence: TGTGCCAGCAGGGGACAGGGGGGAGAGACCCAGTACTTC. Looking up the rest from reference TRBV2 and TRBJ2-5 gives the full variable domain: EPEVTQTPSHQVTQMGQEVILRCVPISNHLYFYWYRQILGQKVEFLVSFYNNEISEKSEIFDDQFSVERPDGSNFTLKIRSTKLEDSAMYFCASRGQGGETQYFGPGTRLLVL.